This record covers a single T cell receptor beta chain. What it binds is unknown. This record comes from a study of T cell repertoires in cytomegalovirus infection. On the study more broadly: It can be stated that public TCR beta signatures indicated CMV infection as well as a matching HLA type.

CDR3 length: 13 residues. Germline-derived CDR1 and CDR2 are SGHVT and SQSDAQ. V dropped 2 bases and J dropped 6 bases, with 8 bases sitting between them. Study-level results: Adding up the frequency of public TCR beta families identified people who carried CMV plus the relevant HLA.

TCRdb reanalysed the reads using MiXCR and keeps one entry per CDR3 protein. The data show a few hundred thousand distinct CDR3 sequences, roughly 16% seen once. This TCR derives from a human donor in good health (CMV status not recorded). Some clones in this sample may be carry-over from other donors' samples. The rearrangement links TRBV7-4 to TRBJ1-5; no clear D. Sample: PBMCs. The chain's CDR3 is CASSLQSAQPQHF. CDR3 DNA sequence: TGTGCCAGCAGCTTACAAAGTGCTCAGCCCCAGCATTTT.